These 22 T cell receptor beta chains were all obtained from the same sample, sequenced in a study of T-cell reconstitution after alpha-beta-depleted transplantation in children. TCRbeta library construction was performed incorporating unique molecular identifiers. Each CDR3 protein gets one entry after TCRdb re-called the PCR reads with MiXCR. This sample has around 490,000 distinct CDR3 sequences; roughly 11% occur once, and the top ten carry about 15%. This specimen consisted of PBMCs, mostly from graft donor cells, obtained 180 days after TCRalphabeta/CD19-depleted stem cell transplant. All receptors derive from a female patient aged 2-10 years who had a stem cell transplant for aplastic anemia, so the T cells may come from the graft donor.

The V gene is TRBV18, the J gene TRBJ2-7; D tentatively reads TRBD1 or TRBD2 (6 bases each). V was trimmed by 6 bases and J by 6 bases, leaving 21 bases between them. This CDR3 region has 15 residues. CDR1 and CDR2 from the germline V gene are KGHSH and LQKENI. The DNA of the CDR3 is TGTGCCAGCTCTCTCTCGACGGGGGCAGCGGTCGAGCAGTACGTC. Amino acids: CASSLSTGAAVEQYV.

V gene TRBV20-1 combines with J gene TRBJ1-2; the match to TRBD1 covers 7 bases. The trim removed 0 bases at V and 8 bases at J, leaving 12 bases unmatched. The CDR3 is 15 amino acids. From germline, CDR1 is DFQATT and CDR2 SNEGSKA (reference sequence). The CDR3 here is CSARDQEGAIQGYTF. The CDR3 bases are TGCAGTGCTAGAGATCAGGAGGGGGCGATCCAAGGCTACACCTTC.

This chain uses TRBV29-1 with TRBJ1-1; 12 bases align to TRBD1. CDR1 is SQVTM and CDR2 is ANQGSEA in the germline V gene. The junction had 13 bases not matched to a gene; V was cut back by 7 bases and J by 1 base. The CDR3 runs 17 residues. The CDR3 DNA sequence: TGCAGCGCCCCCGGGGGGGACAGGGGGCCAGAGAACACTGAAGCTTTCTTT. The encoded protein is CSAPGGDRGPENTEAFF.

The CDR3 nucleotides are TGTGCCTGGAGTGGGAGGACTCTGGGCACCGGGGAGCTGTTTTTT. As protein: CAWSGRTLGTGELFF. The chain has TRBV30 and TRBJ2-2; D perhaps matches TRBD2 (5 bases). This CDR3 spans 15 amino acids. V lost 1 base and J 4 bases, leaving 13 bases between the germline ends. Per germline, CDR1 GTSNPN and CDR2 SVGIG (reference sequence).

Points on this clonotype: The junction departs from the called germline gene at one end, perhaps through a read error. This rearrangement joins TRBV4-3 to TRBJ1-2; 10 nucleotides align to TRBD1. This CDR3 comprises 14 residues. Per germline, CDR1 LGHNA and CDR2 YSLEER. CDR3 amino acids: CASGQTGQGYGYTF. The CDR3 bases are TGCGCCAGCGGCCAAACGGGACAGGGGTATGGCTACACCTTC.

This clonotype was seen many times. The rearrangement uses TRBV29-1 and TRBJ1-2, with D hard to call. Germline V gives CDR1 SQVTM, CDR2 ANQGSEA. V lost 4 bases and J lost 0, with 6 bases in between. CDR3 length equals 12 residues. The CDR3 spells CSVGTTNYGYTF. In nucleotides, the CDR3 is TGCAGCGTTGGGACGACTAACTATGGCTACACCTTC. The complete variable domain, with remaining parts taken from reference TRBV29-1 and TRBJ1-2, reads SAVISQKPSRDICQRGTSLTIQCQVDSQVTMMFWYRQQPGQSLTLIATANQGSEATYESGFVIDKFPISRPNLTFSTLTVSNMSPEDSSIYLCSVGTTNYGYTFGSGTRLTVV.

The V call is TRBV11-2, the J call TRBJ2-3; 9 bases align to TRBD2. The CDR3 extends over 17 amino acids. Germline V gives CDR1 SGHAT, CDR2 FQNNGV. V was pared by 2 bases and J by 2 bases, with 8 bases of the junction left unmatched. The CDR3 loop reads CASSLNPGLAFTDTQYF. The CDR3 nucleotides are TGTGCCAGCAGCTTAAATCCCGGACTAGCGTTCACAGATACGCAGTATTTT.

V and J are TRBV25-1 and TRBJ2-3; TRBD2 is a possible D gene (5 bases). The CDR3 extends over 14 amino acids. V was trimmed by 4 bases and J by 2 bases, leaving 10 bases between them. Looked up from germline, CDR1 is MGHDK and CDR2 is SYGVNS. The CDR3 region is CASSGLTNTDTQYF. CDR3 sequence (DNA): TGTGCCAGCAGTGGTTTGACTAACACAGATACGCAGTATTTT. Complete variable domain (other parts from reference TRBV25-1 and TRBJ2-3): EADIYQTPRYLVIGTGKKITLECSQTMGHDKMYWYQQDPGMELHLIHYSYGVNSTEKGDLSSESTVSRIRTEHFPLTLESARPSHTSQYLCASSGLTNTDTQYFGPGTRLTVL.

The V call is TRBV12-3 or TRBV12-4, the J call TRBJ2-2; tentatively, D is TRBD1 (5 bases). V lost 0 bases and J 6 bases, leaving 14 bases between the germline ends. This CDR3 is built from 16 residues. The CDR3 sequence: CASSLAGRVEAGELFF. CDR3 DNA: TGTGCCAGCAGTTTAGCCGGCAGGGTGGAAGCCGGGGAGCTGTTTTTT.

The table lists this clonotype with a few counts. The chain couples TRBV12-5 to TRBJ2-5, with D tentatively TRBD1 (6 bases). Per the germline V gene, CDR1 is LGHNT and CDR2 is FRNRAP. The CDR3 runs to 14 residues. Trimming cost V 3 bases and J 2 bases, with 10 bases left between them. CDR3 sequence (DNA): TGTGCTAGTGGTTTCAACAGGGCGCAAGAGACCCAGTACTTC. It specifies CASGFNRAQETQYF.

This chain's CDR3 is CASSQDFLRRQGETQYF. The CDR3 DNA follows: TGCGCCAGCAGCCAGGACTTTCTTCGGCGACAGGGTGAGACCCAGTACTTC. The V call is TRBV4-1, the J call TRBJ2-5; 7 positions match TRBD1. The CDR3 runs 17 residues. The V segment lost 3 bases and the J segment 5 bases; nucleotides outside the gene matches: 15. The germline V gene encodes CDR1 MGHRA and CDR2 YSYEKL.

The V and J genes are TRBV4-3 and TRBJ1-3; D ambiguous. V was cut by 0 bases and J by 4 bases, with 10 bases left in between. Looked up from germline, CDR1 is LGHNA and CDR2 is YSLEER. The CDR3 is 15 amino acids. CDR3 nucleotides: TGCGCCAGCAGCCAAGATCTTTGGTCCGGAAACACCATATATTTT. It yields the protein CASSQDLWSGNTIYF.

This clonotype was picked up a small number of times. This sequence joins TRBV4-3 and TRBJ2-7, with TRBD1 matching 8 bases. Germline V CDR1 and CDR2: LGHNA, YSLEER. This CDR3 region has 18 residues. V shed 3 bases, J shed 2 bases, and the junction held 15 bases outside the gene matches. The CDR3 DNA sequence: TGCGCCAGCAGCCACACCGGGACAGGCTCAAAACCTCCCTACGAGCAGTACTTC. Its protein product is CASSHTGTGSKPPYEQYF.

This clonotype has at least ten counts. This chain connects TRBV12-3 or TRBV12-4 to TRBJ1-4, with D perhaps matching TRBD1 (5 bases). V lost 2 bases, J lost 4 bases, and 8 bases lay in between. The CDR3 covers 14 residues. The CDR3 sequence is CASSLRGVNEKLFF. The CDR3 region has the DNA TGTGCCAGCAGTTTAAGGGGAGTTAATGAAAAACTGTTTTTT.

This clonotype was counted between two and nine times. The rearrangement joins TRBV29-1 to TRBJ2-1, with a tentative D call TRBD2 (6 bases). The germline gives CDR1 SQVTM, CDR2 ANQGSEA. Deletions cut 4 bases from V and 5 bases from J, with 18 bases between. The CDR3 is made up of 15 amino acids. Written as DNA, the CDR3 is TGCAGCGTTGTAAAAGGCGGGGACGGAGACAATGAGCAGTTCTTC. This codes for CSVVKGGDGDNEQFF.

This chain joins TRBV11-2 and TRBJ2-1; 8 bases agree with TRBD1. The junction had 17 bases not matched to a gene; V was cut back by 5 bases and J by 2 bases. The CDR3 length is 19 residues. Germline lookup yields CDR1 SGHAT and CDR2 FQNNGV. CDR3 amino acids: CASSLHYIETGDAYNEQFF. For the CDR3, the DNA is TGTGCCAGCAGCCTCCACTATATCGAGACAGGGGACGCCTACAATGAGCAGTTCTTC.

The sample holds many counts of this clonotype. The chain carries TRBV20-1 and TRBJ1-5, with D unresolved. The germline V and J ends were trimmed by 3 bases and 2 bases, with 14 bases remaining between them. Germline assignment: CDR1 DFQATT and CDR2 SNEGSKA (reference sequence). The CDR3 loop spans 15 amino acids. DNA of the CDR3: TGCAGTGCTAGCCTAGGGATCAAGGGCAATCAGCCCCAGCATTTT. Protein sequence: CSASLGIKGNQPQHF.

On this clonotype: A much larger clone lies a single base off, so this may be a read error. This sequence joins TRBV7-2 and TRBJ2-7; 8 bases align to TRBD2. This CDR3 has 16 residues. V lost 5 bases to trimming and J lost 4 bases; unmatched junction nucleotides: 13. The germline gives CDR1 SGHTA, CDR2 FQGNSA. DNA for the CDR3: TGTGCCAGCAGCCTAGGGGCTAGCGGGTGGGCTTACGAGCAGTACTTC. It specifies CASSLGASGWAYEQYF. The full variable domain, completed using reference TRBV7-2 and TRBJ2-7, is GAGVSQSPSNKVTEKGKDVELRCDPISGHTALYWYRQSLGQGLEFLIYFQGNSAPDKSGLPSDRFSAERTGGSVSTLTIQRTQQEDSAVYLCASSLGASGWAYEQYFGPGTRLTVT.

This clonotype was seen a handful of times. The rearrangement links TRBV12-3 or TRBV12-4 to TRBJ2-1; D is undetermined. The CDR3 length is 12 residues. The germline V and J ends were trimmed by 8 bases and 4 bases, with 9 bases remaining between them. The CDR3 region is CASWTWYNEQFF. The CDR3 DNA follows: TGTGCCAGCTGGACCTGGTACAATGAGCAGTTCTTC.

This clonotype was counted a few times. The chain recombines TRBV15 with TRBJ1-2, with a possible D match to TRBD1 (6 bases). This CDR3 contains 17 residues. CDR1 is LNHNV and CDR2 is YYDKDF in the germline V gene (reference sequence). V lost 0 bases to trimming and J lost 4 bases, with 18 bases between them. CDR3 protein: CATSRESTRTETYGYTF. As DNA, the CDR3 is TGTGCCACCAGCAGAGAGAGCACCAGGACAGAGACCTATGGCTACACCTTC.

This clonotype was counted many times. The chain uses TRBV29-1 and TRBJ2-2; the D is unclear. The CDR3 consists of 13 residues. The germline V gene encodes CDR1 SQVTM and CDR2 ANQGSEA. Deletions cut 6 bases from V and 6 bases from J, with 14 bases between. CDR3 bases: TGCAGCGTCGGTCTTATGTACTCCGGGGAGCTGTTTTTT. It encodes CSVGLMYSGELFF.

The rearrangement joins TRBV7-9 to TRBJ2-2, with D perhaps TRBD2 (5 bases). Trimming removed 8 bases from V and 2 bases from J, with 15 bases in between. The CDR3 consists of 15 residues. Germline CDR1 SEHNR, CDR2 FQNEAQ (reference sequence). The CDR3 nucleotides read TGTGCCAGCCGGGGTACGGGTAGTAACACCGGGGAGCTGTTTTTT. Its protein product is CASRGTGSNTGELFF.